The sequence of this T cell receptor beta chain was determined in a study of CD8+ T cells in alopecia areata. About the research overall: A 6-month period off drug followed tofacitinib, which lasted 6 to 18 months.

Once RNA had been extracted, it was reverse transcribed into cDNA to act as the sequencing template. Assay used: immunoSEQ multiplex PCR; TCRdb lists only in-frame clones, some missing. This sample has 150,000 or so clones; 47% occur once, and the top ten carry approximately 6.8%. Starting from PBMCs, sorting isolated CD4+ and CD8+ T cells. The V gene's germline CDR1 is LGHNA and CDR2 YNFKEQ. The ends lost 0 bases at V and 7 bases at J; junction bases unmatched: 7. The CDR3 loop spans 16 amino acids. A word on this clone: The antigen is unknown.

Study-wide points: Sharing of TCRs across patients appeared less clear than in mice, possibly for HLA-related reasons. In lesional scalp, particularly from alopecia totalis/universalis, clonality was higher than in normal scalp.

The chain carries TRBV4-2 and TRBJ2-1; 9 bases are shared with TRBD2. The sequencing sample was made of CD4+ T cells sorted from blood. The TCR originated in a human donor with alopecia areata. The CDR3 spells CASSQDLSGSWNEQFF. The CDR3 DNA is TGTGCCAGCAGCCAAGATCTTAGCGGGAGTTGGAATGAGCAGTTCTTC.